This T cell receptor beta chain emerged from a study of human T cells and chemical hapten exposure. The time point: pre-sensitization, week 0. Treatment: therapeutic diphenylcyclopropenone sensitization with weekly scalp DPC. Alopecia patients between 18 and 70 years old and suitable for DPC were used as donors. The CDR3 is 15 amino acids. CDR1 and CDR2 from the germline V gene are SGHRS and YFSETQ. With V trimmed by 4 bases and J by 5 bases, 8 bases remained unmatched. Methods used by the authors: A typical sample had 93,000 or so TCRs, with roughly 23,224 to 690,600 overall. Using its own MiXCR run on the RACE reads, TCRdb lists one record per CDR3 protein. The V and J calls come from TCRdb's annotation, not from the publication. The table has about 380,000 distinct CDR3 sequences, roughly 5% seen once.

The sequence was obtained from a woman between 45 and 65 years old with alopecia areata. Some clones in this sample may be carry-over from other donors' samples. Source: whole blood, taken in connection with sensitization to the hapten diphenylcyclopropenone (DPC). The chain uses TRBV5-1 and TRBJ2-7, with 11 nucleotides matching TRBD1. This chain's CDR3 is CASSNYRTGGHEQYF. For the CDR3, the DNA is TGCGCCAGCAGCAACTACCGGACAGGGGGCCACGAGCAGTACTTC.